This T cell receptor (beta chain) was sequenced in a study of T-cell reconstitution after alpha-beta-depleted transplantation in children. As it was prepared, the TCRbeta library received unique molecular identifiers. TCRdb itself ran the PCR reads through MiXCR, one entry per CDR3 protein. The table records about 610,000 distinct CDR3 sequences, over 9.5% of them present only once. This clonotype has just a few counts. The sequencing here drew on PBMCs from the stem cell graft donor, taken from the stem cell graft. The TCR sequence derives from a human donor who donated a stem cell graft to a child with acute myeloid leukemia.

For the CDR3, the DNA is TGTGCCAGCAGCCCCTTCGAGGGTTCACCCCTCCACTTT. As protein: CASSPFEGSPLHF. The chain links TRBV12-3 or TRBV12-4 to TRBJ1-6; no clear D. The CDR3 has 13 residues. The V gene lost 6 bases and the J gene lost 9 bases, with 12 bases spanning the gap.